The 12 T cell receptor beta chains below come from one sample, sequenced in a study of regulatory T cells in long-lasting Graves disease. Building the TCR beta libraries relied on iRepertoire HTBI primers, and CDR3 regions underwent Arm-PCR. From the multiplex PCR reads, TCRdb called clonotypes with MiXCR, one entry per CDR3 protein. The sample lists around 510,000 distinct CDR3 sequences; more than 20% were seen once. Time point denoted: persistent/refractory GD, antithyroid drugs over 5 years with positive TRAb. PBMCs provided the RNA from which the TCR library was made. Sequenced material: peripheral blood mononuclear cells (PBMCs), taken when the disease was refractory, from a patient treated with antithyroid drugs. The source is a female donor with Graves disease.

This clonotype has at least ten counts. The chain couples TRBV13 to TRBJ1-2; the D is unclear. This CDR3 is built from 12 residues. Germline-derived CDR1 and CDR2 are PRHDT and FYEKMQ (reference sequence). V shed 5 bases and J shed 5 bases, with 9 bases lying between them. The CDR3 DNA sequence: TGTGCCAGCAGCAACCGGGATTATGGCTACACCTTC. Residues: CASSNRDYGYTF. Variable domain in full (rest from reference TRBV13 and TRBJ1-2): AAGVIQSPRHLIKEKRETATLKCYPIPRHDTVYWYQQGPGQDPQFLISFYEKMQSDKGSIPDRFSAQQFSDYHSELNMSSLELGDSALYFCASSNRDYGYTFGSGTRLTVV.

This clonotype has a single count. This may be a read error: a much more frequent sequence differs by one nucleotide. V gene TRBV27 combines with J gene TRBJ1-4; D might be TRBD1 (6 bases). Germline V gene data show CDR1 as MNHEY and CDR2 as SMNVEV (reference sequence). The CDR3 runs 14 residues. The CDR3 DNA reads TGTGCCAGCAGTTTGACAGGCGGTGATGAAAGACTGTTTTTT. Residues: CASSLTGGDERLFF.

The chain couples TRBV19 to TRBJ1-5, with D unclear. V lost 8 bases and J lost 3, with 8 bases in between. This CDR3 is 12 amino acids long. Germline CDR1 LNHDA, CDR2 SQIVND (reference sequence). The CDR3: CASSLHNQPQHF. Here the CDR3 DNA reads TGTGCCAGTTCCTTACACAATCAGCCCCAGCATTTT.

The rearrangement joins TRBV7-9 to TRBJ2-6; D ambiguous. Looked up from germline, CDR1 is SEHNR and CDR2 is FQNEAQ (reference sequence). The CDR3 length is 15 residues. V gave up 5 bases and J gave up 0 bases, with 8 bases separating them. The DNA of the CDR3 is TGTGCCAGCAGCAGAGAAAGCTCTGGGGCCAACGTCCTGACTTTC. Translating gives CASSRESSGANVLTF.

This clonotype has more than one count but fewer than ten. The genes are TRBV14 and TRBJ2-4; either TRBD1 or TRBD2 may supply D (7 bases each). Trimming took 8 bases from V and 7 from J, leaving 15 bases between them. Germline values: CDR1 SGHDN, CDR2 FVKESK. CDR3 length equals 13 residues. DNA of the CDR3: TGTGCCAGCGCCCTTCAGGGGGGGAACATTCAGTACTTC. Translating it yields CASALQGGNIQYF.

The chain uses TRBV19 and TRBJ2-7; 8 nucleotides match TRBD2. Germline-derived CDR1 and CDR2 are LNHDA and SQIVND (reference sequence). There are 14 residues in the CDR3. J was trimmed by 3 bases and V by 7 bases; bases with no gene match: 8. The CDR3 here is CASKRREAHYEQYF. CDR3 in DNA: TGTGCCAGTAAACGGCGGGAGGCCCACTACGAGCAGTACTTC.

The chain employs TRBV29-1 and TRBJ1-2; D is unclear. CDR1 and CDR2 from the germline V gene are SQVTM and ANQGSEA. This CDR3 comprises 12 residues. Trimming shortened V by 0 bases and J by 7 bases, and 9 bases separated the two germline ends. CDR3 nucleotide sequence: TGCAGCGTTGAAGAGAGGTCTGGTGGCTACACCTTC. Translating it yields CSVEERSGGYTF. Combining the CDR3 with reference TRBV29-1 and TRBJ1-2 gives the whole variable domain SAVISQKPSRDICQRGTSLTIQCQVDSQVTMMFWYRQQPGQSLTLIATANQGSEATYESGFVIDKFPISRPNLTFSTLTVSNMSPEDSSIYLCSVEERSGGYTFGSGTRLTVV.

This clonotype was found a few times. V gene TRBV6-5 combines with J gene TRBJ2-7; either TRBD1 or TRBD2 may fit D (5 bases each). V lost 2 bases to trimming and J lost 4 bases, with 12 bases between them. Germline V gene data show CDR1 as MNHEY and CDR2 as SVGAGI. CDR3 length: 14 residues. In DNA form, the CDR3 reads TGTGCCAGCAGTTACCCGGGGACCGGGTACGAGCAGTACTTC. Its protein product is CASSYPGTGYEQYF.

V and J are TRBV11-2 and TRBJ1-3, with 7 bases identical to TRBD1. With 2 bases clipped from V and 3 bases from J, the junction kept 7 bases outside the gene matches. Germline-derived CDR1 and CDR2 are SGHAT and FQNNGV. The length of the CDR3 is 16 residues. CDR3 sequence: CASSLRQGDFGNTIYF. The CDR3 nucleotides are TGTGCCAGCAGCTTACGGCAGGGGGATTTTGGAAACACCATATATTTT.

V and J are TRBV2 and TRBJ1-2; possible D gene TRBD1, 6 bases. There are 17 residues in the CDR3. Germline assignment: CDR1 SNHLY and CDR2 FYNNEI. Between the trimmed V and J ends, which lost 7 bases and 8 bases, there was a span of 29 bases. This CDR3 is CASNDIRGGEAEVGYTF. CDR3 in DNA: TGTGCCAGCAACGACATAAGGGGGGGGGAGGCTGAAGTCGGCTACACCTTC.

This clonotype was counted many times. This chain connects TRBV2 to TRBJ2-1, with 7 nucleotides matching TRBD1. CDR3 length: 14 residues. The V gene end was trimmed by 5 bases and the J gene end by 6 bases; junction bases not matched to a gene: 7. Germline lookup yields CDR1 SNHLY and CDR2 FYNNEI. CDR3 loop: CASSRQGPSNEQFF. CDR3 DNA: TGTGCCAGCAGTCGACAGGGTCCCTCCAATGAGCAGTTCTTC.

The table lists this clonotype with a few counts. The V and J genes are TRBV19 and TRBJ1-5, with D possibly being TRBD1 (5 bases). The CDR3 has 15 residues. With 7 bases removed from V and 4 bases from J, the gap between germline ends came to 17 bases. Looked up from germline, CDR1 is LNHDA and CDR2 is SQIVND (reference sequence). The CDR3 is CASTSTDGANQPQHF. DNA of the CDR3: TGTGCCAGTACCTCAACGGACGGGGCGAATCAGCCCCAGCATTTT.